This T cell receptor beta chain was documented in a study of T cell repertoires in cytomegalovirus infection. Turning to this clonotype: The target antigen is unknown.

Using its own MiXCR run on the reads, TCRdb lists one record per CDR3 protein. The data show approximately 150,000 distinct CDR3 sequences, less than 25% seen once. The CDR3 covers 17 residues. Germline assignment: CDR1 MGHRA and CDR2 YSYEKL. Trimming removed 0 bases at V and 4 bases at J, with 16 bases between. Study findings and constraints: Carriage of CMV together with the relevant HLA was identifiable through cumulative public TCR beta family frequency. The ex vivo response showed dominance by HLA-C-restricted CMV-specific TCR beta clonotypes.

The source is a human donor in good health (CMV status not recorded). Some clones in this sample may be carry-over from other donors' samples. The rearrangement uses TRBV4-1 and TRBJ1-5, with D maybe TRBD1 (6 bases). The source material was CD8+ T cells from cultured PBMCs, sampled from culture after CMV antigen stimulation. The CDR3 region is CASSQDWGDRRNQPQHF. CDR3 coding DNA: TGCGCCAGCAGCCAAGATTGGGGAGACAGGAGGAATCAGCCCCAGCATTTT.